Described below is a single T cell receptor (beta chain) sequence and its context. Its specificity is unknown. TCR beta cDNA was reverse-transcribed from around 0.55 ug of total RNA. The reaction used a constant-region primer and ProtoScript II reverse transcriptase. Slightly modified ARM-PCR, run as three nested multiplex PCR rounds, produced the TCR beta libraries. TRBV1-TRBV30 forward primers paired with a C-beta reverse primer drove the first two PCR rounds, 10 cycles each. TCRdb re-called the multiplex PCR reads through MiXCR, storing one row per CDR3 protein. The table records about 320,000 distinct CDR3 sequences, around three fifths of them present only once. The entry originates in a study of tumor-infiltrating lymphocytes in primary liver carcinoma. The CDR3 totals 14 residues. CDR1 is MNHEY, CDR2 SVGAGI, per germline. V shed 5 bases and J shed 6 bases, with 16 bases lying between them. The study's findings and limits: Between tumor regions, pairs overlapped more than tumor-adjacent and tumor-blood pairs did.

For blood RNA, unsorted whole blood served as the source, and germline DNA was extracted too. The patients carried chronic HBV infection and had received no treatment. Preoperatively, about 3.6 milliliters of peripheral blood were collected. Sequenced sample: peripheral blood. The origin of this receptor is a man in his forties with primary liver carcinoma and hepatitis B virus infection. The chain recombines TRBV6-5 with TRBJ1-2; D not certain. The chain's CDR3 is CASSEVKGWHGYTF. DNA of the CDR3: TGTGCCAGCAGTGAAGTGAAAGGATGGCATGGCTACACCTTC.